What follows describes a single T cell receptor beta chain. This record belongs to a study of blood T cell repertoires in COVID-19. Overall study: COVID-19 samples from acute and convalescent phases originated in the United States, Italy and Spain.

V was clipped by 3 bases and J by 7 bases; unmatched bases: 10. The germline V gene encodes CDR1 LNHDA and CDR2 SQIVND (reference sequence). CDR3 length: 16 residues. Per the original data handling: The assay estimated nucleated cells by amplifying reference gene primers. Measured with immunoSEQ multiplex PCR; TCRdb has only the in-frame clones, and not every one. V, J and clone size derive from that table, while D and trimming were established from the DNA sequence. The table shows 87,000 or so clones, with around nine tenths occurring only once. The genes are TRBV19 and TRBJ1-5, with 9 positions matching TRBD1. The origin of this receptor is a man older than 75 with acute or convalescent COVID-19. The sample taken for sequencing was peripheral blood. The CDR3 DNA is TGTGCCAGTAGTATTAACCTTGGACAGGGGAACCAGCCCCAGCATTTT. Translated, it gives CASSINLGQGNQPQHF.